The entry that follows covers one TCR beta chain sequence. Antigen: not known. This sample stems from a study of cytomegalovirus exposure and HLA in healthy donors. The PCR employed 60 Vbeta primers together with 13 Jbeta primers. Source study methods: There were around 78 million unique TCR beta chains by a later count, and 10 million to 12 million of them were shared. Profiled with immunoSEQ multiplex PCR; TCRdb holds only in-frame clones, not every one. Clone size and the V and J calls come from that table; the DNA yielded D and trimming. The table shows 150,000 or so clones, with about 84% occurring only once. Study results and caveats: In an earlier analysis, most TCR beta V segments were productive about 87% or about 30% of the time. When presence/absence was analysed, sequencing depth was taken to be roughly uniform across donors. It has been reported that TCR beta sequences accurately predicted the HLA-A and HLA-B alleles of most subjects.

Unmatched junction bases numbered 10, after V lost 2 bases and J lost 5 bases. The CDR3 is made up of 16 amino acids. From germline, CDR1 is SGHNT and CDR2 YYREEE (reference sequence). Input material: PBMCs. V and J are TRBV5-4 and TRBJ2-5; 9 bases map to TRBD2. The receptor was derived from a man aged 45-60 years in good health and CMV-seronegative. CDR3 residues: CASSLPSGRNAETQYF. In nucleotides, the CDR3 is TGTGCCAGCAGCTTACCGAGCGGGAGGAACGCTGAGACCCAGTACTTC.